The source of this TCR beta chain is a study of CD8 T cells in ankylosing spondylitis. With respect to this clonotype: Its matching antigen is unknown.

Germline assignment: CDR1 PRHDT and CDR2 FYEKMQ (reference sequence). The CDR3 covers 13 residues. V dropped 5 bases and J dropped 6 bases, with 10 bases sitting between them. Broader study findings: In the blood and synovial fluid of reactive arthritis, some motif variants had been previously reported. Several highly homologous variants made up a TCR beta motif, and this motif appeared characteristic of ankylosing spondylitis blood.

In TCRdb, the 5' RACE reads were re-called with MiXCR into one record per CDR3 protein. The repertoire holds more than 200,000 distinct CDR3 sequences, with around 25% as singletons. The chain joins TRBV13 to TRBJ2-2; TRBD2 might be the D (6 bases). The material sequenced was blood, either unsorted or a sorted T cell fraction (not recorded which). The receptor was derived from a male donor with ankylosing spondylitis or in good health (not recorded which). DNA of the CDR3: TGTGCCAGCAGCGCGGGAAGAGCCGGGGAGCTGTTTTTT. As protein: CASSAGRAGELFF.